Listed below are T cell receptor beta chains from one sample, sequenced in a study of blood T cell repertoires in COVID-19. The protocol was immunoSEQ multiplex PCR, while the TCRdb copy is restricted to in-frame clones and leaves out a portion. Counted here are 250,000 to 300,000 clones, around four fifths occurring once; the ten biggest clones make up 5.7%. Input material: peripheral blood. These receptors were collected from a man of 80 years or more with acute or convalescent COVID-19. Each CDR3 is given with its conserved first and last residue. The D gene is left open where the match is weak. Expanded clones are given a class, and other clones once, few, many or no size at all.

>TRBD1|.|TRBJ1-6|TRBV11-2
CASSLGQGNSPLHF
TGTGCCAGCAGCTTAGGACAGGGCAATTCACCCCTCCACTTT
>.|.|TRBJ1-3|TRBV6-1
CASSDGGAPGNTIYF
TGTGCCAGCAGTGACGGGGGGGCGCCTGGAAACACCATATATTTT
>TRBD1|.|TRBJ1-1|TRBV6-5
CATRDRIGTEAFF
TGTGCCACCAGGGACAGGATAGGGACTGAAGCTTTCTTT
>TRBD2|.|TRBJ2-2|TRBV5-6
CASSLRLLAGGPAGELFF
TGTGCCAGCAGCTTGCGTTTACTAGCGGGAGGCCCCGCCGGGGAGCTGTTTTTT
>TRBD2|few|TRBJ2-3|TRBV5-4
CASSLGLAETSSTDTQYF
TGTGCCAGCAGCTTGGGACTAGCGGAAACCTCTAGCACAGATACGCAGTATTTT
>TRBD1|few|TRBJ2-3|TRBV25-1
CASSPKSGQGVPDTQYF
TGTGCCAGCAGCCCAAAATCGGGACAGGGGGTCCCAGATACGCAGTATTTT
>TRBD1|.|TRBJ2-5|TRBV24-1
CATSGTGQGATQYF
TGTGCCACCAGTGGAACCGGACAGGGCGCGACCCAGTACTTC
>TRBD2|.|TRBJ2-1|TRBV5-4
CASSLTSGDYNEQFF
TGTGCCAGCAGCCTGACTAGCGGGGACTACAATGAGCAGTTCTTC
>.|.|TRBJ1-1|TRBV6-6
CASSQRGRVPNTEAFF
TGTGCCAGCAGCCAACGAGGGAGGGTCCCGAACACTGAAGCTTTCTTT
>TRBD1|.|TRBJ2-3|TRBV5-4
CASSRDSSDTQYF
TGTGCCAGCAGCCGGGACAGCTCAGATACGCAGTATTTT
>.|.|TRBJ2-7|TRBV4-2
CASSQVSGNLHEQYF
TGTGCCAGCAGCCAAGTGTCAGGGAATCTCCACGAGCAGTACTTC
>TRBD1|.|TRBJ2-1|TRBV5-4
CASSGGGRGHGEQFF
TGTGCCAGCAGCGGGGGTGGCAGGGGGCATGGTGAGCAGTTCTTC
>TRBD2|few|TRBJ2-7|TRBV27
CASIRGDSLGAGEQYF
TGTGCCAGCATCCGGGGGGATTCCTTAGGGGCGGGGGAGCAGTACTTC
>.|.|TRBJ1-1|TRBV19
CASREQGNTEAFF
TGTGCCAGTAGGGAACAGGGGAACACTGAAGCTTTCTTT
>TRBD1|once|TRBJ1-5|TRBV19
CASSVGQQGIQPQHF
TGTGCCAGTAGTGTGGGCCAACAGGGGATTCAGCCCCAGCATTTT
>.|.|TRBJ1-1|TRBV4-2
CASSRLPDGGLGEAFF
TGTGCCAGCAGCCGACTCCCGGACGGGGGGCTGGGTGAAGCTTTCTTT
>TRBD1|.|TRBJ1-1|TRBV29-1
CSAGQVNTEAFF
TGCAGCGCCGGACAGGTTAACACTGAAGCTTTCTTT
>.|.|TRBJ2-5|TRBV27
CASTARGKETQYF
TGTGCCAGCACCGCCCGGGGGAAAGAGACCCAGTACTTC
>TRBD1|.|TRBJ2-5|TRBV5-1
CASSWQGQGQETQYF
TGCGCCAGCAGCTGGCAGGGACAGGGACAAGAGACCCAGTACTTC
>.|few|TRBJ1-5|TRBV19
CASSISTAQGQPQHF
TGTGCCAGTAGTATTTCCACAGCCCAGGGTCAGCCCCAGCATTTT
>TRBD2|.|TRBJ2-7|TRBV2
CASRDGTSGSYEQYF
TGTGCCAGCAGGGACGGGACTAGCGGCTCCTACGAGCAGTACTTC
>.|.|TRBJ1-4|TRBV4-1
CASSQDREKLFF
TGCGCCAGCAGCCAAGATCGTGAAAAACTGTTTTTT
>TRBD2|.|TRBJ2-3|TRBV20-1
CSASSRGGSTDTQYF
TGCAGTGCTAGTTCGCGGGGGGGTAGCACAGATACGCAGTATTTT
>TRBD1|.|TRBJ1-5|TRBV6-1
CASSEDRNQPQHF
TGTGCCAGCAGTGAGGACAGGAATCAGCCCCAGCATTTT
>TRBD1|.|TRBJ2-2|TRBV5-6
CASSLGQLTGELFF
TGTGCCAGCAGCCTGGGACAGCTCACCGGGGAGCTGTTTTTT
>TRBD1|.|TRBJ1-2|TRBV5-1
CASSSTGQGFGYTF
TGCGCCAGCAGCTCTACGGGACAGGGTTTTGGCTACACCTTC
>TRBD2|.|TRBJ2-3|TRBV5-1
CASSSSSGSSSDTQYF
TGCGCCAGCAGCTCATCTAGCGGGAGTTCGTCTGATACGCAGTATTTT
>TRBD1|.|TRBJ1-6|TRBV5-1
CASSTGQGDNSPLHF
TGCGCCAGCAGCACTGGACAGGGCGATAATTCACCCCTCCACTTT
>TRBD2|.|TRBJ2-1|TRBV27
CASSPLAGDSFEQFF
TGTGCCAGCAGTCCTCTAGCGGGAGATTCGTTTGAGCAGTTCTTC
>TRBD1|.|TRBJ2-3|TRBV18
CASSPRQGGTDTQYF
TGTGCCAGCTCACCTCGACAGGGAGGCACAGATACGCAGTATTTT
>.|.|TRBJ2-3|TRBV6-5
CASRKDTPGTDTQYF
TGTGCCAGCAGGAAGGACACCCCTGGCACAGATACGCAGTATTTT
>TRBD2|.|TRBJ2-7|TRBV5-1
CASSLTSGGSYEQYF
TGCGCCAGCAGCTTAACTAGCGGGGGTTCCTACGAGCAGTACTTC
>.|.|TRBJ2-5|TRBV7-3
CASSLRLSPEETQYF
TGTGCCAGCAGCTTAAGGCTGTCTCCCGAAGAGACCCAGTACTTC
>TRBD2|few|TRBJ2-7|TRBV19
CATSTGGRSYEQYF
TGTGCCACCTCGACGGGGGGGAGATCCTACGAGCAGTACTTC
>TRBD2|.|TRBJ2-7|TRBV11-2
CASSFGLAGAYEQYF
TGTGCCAGCAGCTTCGGACTAGCGGGTGCCTACGAGCAGTACTTC
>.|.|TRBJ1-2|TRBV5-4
CASSLDTITYGYTF
TGTGCCAGCAGCCTCGACACGATTACCTATGGCTACACCTTC
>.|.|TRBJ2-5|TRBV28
CASSLSPGSGRETQYF
TGTGCCAGCAGTTTGTCCCCAGGGTCTGGACGGGAGACCCAGTACTTC
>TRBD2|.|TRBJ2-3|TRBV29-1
CSVELAGGVGGTDTQYF
TGCAGCGTTGAGCTAGCGGGAGGCGTCGGTGGCACAGATACGCAGTATTTT
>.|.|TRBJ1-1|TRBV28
CASTPGGNTEAFF
TGTGCCAGCACCCCGGGGGGGAACACTGAAGCTTTCTTT
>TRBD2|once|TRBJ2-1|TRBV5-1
CASSLSLAGSSYNEQFF
TGCGCCAGCAGCTTGTCGCTAGCGGGGAGCTCCTACAATGAGCAGTTCTTC